This TCR beta chain was identified in a study of CD4 T cells in relation to SARS-CoV-2 and coronaviruses. Overall study: Crossreactive spike epitopes shared across donors were mapped to their HLA restriction.

About this clone itself: What it recognizes is unknown.

CD4+ T cells from unexposed donors were obtained before the COVID-19 pandemic (2011-2018). After approximately 10 days of culture, CD4+ T cells were isolated. This table comes from immunoSEQ multiplex PCR, and its TCRdb copy is limited to in-frame clones, with some not included. The sample lists fewer than 25,000 clones, more than 60% occurring once. This clonotype was sampled from a human donor in good health. Sequenced sample: CD4+ T cells from PBMCs, cultured in vitro.

This chain's CDR3 is CASSGTAIAGWVTQYF. The CDR3 region has the DNA TGTGCCAGCAGTGGGACGGCCATAGCGGGATGGGTGACCCAGTACTTC. This rearrangement joins TRBV6-1 to TRBJ2-5; TRBD2 aligns across 8 bases. There are 16 residues in the CDR3. Per germline, CDR1 MNHNS and CDR2 SASEGT. V lost 4 bases and J lost 7; bases outside the gene matches: 14.